The clone carrying this TCR beta chain was seen only a few times. What it binds is unknown. This specimen comes from a study of blood T cells in healthy people across ages. Study-level findings and limits: Observed TCR beta diversity showed a strong correlation with the percentage of naive T cells as measured by flow cytometry. Diversity estimated from one million T cells was considered an underestimate.

A sample-barcoded 5' primer and a J-beta primer mix were used in a second PCR of roughly 6 to 11 cycles. TCRdb used MiXCR to reprocess the 5' RACE reads, holding one entry per CDR3 protein. Of some 730,000 distinct CDR3 sequences listed, approximately 21% are singletons. The CDR3 is 13 amino acids. Trimming shortened V by 1 base and J by 6 bases, and 8 bases separated the two germline ends. CDR1 LNHDA and CDR2 SQIVND come from the germline V gene (reference sequence). This rearrangement joins TRBV19 to TRBJ2-3, with D uncertain. The material sequenced was blood. This clonotype originated in a man in his 70s in good health. The CDR3 here is CASSIGVGDTQYF. CDR3 nucleotide sequence: TGTGCCAGTAGTATAGGAGTTGGCGATACGCAGTATTTT.